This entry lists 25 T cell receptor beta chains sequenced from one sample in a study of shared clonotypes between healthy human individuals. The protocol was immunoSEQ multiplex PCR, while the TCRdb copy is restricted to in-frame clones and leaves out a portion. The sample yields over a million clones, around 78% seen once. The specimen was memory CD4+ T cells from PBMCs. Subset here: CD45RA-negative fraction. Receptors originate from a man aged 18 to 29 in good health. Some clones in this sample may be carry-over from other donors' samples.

CDR3 region: CASSQGAQGFGNTIYF. The CDR3 DNA reads as TGCGCCAGCAGCCAAGGGGCCCAGGGATTTGGAAACACCATATATTTT. This chain connects TRBV4-3 to TRBJ1-3; perhaps TRBD1 as D (5 bases). Trimming stripped 1 base from V and 3 bases from J, with 13 bases between. Germline V gene sequence: CDR1 LGHNA, CDR2 YSLEER. The CDR3 covers 16 residues.

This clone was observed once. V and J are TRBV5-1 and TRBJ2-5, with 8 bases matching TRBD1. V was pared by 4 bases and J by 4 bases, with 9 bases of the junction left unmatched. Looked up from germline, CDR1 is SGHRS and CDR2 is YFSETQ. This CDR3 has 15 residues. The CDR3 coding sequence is TGCGCCAGCAGCGGACAGGGTCCTTTAACAGAGACCCAGTACTTC. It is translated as CASSGQGPLTETQYF.

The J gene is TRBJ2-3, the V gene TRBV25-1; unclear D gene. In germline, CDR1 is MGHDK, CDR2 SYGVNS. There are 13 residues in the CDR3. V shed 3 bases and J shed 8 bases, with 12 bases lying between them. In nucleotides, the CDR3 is TGTGCCAGCAGTGATTTGGGCTTTGGTACGCAGTATTTT. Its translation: CASSDLGFGTQYF.

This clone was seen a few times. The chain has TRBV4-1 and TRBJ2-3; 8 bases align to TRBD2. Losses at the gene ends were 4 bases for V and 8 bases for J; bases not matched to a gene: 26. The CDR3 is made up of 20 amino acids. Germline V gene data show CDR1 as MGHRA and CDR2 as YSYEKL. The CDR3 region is CASSPRIRARREVPSSTQYF. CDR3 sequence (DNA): TGCGCCAGCAGCCCACGCATCCGGGCCAGGCGGGAGGTGCCGAGTTCTACGCAGTATTTT.

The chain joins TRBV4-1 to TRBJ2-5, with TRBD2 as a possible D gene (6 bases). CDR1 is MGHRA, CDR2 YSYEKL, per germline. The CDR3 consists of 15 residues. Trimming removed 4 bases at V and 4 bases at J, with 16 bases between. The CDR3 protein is CASSPPLRESETQYF. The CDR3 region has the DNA TGCGCCAGCAGCCCGCCCCTGCGGGAATCAGAGACCCAGTACTTC.

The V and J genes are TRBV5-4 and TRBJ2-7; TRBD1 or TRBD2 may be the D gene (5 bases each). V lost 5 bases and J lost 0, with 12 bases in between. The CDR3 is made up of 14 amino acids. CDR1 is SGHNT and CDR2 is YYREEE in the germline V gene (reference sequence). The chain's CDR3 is CASSMGTSSYEQYF. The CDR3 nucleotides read TGTGCCAGCAGTATGGGGACGAGCTCCTACGAGCAGTACTTC.

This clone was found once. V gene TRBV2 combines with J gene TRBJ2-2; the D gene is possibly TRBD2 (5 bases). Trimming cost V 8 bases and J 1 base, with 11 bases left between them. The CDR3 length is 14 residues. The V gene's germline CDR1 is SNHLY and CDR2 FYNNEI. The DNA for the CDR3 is TGTGCCAGCCGGGGTGGAGTGAACACCGGGGAGCTGTTTTTT. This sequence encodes CASRGGVNTGELFF.

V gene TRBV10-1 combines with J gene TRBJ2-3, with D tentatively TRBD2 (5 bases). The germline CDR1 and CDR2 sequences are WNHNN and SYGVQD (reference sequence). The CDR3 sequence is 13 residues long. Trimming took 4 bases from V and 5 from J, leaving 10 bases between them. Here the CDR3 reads CASSGGGRDTQYF. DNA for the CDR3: TGCGCCAGCAGTGGCGGAGGCCGAGATACGCAGTATTTT.

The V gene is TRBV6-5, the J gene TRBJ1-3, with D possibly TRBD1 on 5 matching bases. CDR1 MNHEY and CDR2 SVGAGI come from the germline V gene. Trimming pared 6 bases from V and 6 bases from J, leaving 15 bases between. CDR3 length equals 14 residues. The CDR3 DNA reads TGTGCCAGCAGAACGGGGGATGGAATAAACACCATATATTTT. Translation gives CASRTGDGINTIYF.

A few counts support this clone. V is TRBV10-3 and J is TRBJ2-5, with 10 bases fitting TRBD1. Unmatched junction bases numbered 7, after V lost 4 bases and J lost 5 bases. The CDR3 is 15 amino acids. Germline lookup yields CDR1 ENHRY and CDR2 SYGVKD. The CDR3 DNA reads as TGTGCCATCAGTGCGCAGAGGGGACAGGGGGAGACCCAGTACTTC. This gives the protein CAISAQRGQGETQYF.

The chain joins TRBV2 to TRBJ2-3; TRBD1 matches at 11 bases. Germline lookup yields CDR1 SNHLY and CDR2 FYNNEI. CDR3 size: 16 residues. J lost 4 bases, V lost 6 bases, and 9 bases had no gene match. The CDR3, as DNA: TGTGCCAGCAGGGTCCCGGGACAGGGGGGCGCAGATACGCAGTATTTT. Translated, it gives CASRVPGQGGADTQYF.

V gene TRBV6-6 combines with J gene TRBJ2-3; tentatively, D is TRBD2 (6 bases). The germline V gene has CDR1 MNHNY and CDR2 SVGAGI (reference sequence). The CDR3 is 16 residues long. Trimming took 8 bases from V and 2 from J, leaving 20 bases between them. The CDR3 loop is CASLAGTLPITDTQYF. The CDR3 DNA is TGTGCCAGCCTGGCGGGAACTCTACCCATCACAGATACGCAGTATTTT.

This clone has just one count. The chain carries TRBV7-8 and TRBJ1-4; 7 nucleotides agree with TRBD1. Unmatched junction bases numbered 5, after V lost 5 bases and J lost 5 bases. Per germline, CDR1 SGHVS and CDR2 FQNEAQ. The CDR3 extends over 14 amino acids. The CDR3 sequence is CASSQGQRNEKLFF. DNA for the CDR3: TGTGCCAGCAGCCAGGGACAGAGAAATGAAAAACTGTTTTTT.

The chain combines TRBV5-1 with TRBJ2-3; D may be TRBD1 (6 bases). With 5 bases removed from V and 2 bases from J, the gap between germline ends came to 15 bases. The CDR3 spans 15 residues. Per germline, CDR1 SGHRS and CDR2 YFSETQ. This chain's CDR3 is CASRSRGYVTDTQYF. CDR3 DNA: TGCGCCAGCAGATCCAGGGGCTATGTCACAGATACGCAGTATTTT.

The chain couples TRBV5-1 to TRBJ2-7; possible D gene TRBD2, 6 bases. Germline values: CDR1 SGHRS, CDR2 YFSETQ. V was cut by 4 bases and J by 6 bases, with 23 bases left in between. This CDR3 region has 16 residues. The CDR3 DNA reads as TGCGCCAGCAGCCTGGAGGGACTCGCCCTCCTGGCCGAGCAGTACTTC. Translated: CASSLEGLALLAEQYF.

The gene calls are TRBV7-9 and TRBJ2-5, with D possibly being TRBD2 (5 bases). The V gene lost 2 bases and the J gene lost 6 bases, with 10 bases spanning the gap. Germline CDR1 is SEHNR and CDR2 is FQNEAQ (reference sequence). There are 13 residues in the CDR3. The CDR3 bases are TGTGCCAGCAGCTTATCGGAGGTCCAGACCCAGTACTTC. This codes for CASSLSEVQTQYF.

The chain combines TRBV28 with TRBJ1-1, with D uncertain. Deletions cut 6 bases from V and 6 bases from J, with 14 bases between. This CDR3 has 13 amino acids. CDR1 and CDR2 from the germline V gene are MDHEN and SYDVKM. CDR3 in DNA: TGTGCCAGCAGGAAACACAACGAGCCTGAAGCTTTCTTT. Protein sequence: CASRKHNEPEAFF.

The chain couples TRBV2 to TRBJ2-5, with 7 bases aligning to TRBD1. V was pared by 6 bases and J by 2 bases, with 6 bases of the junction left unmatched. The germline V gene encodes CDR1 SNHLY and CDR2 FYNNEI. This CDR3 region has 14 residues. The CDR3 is CASRGGQSQETQYF. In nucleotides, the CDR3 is TGTGCCAGCAGAGGGGGACAGTCACAAGAGACCCAGTACTTC. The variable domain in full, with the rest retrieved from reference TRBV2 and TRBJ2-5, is EPEVTQTPSHQVTQMGQEVILRCVPISNHLYFYWYRQILGQKVEFLVSFYNNEISEKSEIFDDQFSVERPDGSNFTLKIRSTKLEDSAMYFCASRGGQSQETQYFGPGTRLLVL.

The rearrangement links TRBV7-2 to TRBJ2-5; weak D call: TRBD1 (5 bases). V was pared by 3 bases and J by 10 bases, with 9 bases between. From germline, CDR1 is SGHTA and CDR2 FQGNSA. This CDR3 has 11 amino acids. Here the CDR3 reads CASSFQGGQYF. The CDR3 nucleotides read TGTGCCAGCAGCTTTCAGGGCGGCCAGTACTTC.

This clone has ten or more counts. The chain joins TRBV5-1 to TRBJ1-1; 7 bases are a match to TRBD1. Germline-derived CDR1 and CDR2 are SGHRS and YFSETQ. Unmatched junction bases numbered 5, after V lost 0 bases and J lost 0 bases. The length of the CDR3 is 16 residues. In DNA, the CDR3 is TGCGCCAGCAGCTTGGCTCCGGGACAGATGAACACTGAAGCTTTCTTT. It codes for CASSLAPGQMNTEAFF.

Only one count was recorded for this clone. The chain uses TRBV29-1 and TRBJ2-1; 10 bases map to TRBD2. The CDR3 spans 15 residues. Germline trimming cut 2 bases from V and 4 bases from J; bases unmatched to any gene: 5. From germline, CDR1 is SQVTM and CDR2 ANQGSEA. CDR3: CSVELLAGHYNEQFF. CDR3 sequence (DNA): TGCAGCGTTGAATTACTAGCGGGACATTACAATGAGCAGTTCTTC.

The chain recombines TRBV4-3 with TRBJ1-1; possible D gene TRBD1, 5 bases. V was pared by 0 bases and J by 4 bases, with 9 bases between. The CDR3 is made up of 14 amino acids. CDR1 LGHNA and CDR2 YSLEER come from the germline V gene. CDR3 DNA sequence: TGCGCCAGCAGCCAAGATCGGGGCTTCACTGAAGCTTTCTTT. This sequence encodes CASSQDRGFTEAFF.

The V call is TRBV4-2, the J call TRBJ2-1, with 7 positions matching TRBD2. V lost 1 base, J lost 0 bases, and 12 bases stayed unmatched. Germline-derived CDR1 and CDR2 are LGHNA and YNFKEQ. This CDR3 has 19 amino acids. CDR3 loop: CASSQVASGGKSSYNEQFF. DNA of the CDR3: TGTGCCAGCAGCCAAGTAGCTAGCGGAGGGAAGAGCTCCTACAATGAGCAGTTCTTC.

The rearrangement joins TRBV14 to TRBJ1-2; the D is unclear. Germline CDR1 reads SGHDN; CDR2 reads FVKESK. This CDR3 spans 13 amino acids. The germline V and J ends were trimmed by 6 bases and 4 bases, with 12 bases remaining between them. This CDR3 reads CASRNSGSYGYTF. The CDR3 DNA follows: TGTGCCAGCAGGAACAGCGGAAGCTATGGCTACACCTTC.

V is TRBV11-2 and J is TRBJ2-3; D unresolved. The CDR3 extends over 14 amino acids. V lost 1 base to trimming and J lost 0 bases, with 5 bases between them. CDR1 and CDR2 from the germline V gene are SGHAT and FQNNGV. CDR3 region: CASSLVPSTDTQYF. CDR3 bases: TGTGCCAGCAGCTTAGTCCCCAGCACAGATACGCAGTATTTT. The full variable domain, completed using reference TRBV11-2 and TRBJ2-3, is EAGVAQSPRYKIIEKRQSVAFWCNPISGHATLYWYQQILGQGPKLLIQFQNNGVVDDSQLPKDRFSAERLKGVDSTLKIQPAKLEDSAVYLCASSLVPSTDTQYFGPGTRLTVL.